This T cell receptor (beta chain) was sequenced for a study of low-dose radiotherapy and immunotherapy resistance in tumors. About the research overall: Cohort 1 got 0.5 Gy per fraction every 2 weeks, 6.5 Gy in total. Intravenously given cyclophosphamide 200 mg/m2 followed a two-week schedule that placed each dose one day before radiation and immunotherapy. A total of 13 Gy over 26 weeks was given to Cohort 2 as 1 Gy per fraction every two weeks.

TRAV- and TRBV-specific primers, spanning alpha and beta chains, primed first-strand cDNA. The TCRs were subjected to amplification over roughly 18 PCR cycles employing a constant-region primer in conjunction with a V-primer adapter. A single record per CDR3 protein comes from TCRdb applying MiXCR to the reads. The sample has approximately 90,000 distinct CDR3 sequences; roughly a sixth are singletons. Time point meaning: before trial treatment. Donors were administered nivolumab, ipilimumab, aspirin and low-dose cyclophosphamide, together with low-dose radiotherapy. The CDR3 runs 15 residues. V dropped 5 bases and J dropped 3 bases, with 16 bases sitting between them. The germline V gene encodes CDR1 SEHNR and CDR2 FQNEAQ (reference sequence). This clonotype was found many times.

The clonotype comes from a male donor with prostate cancer. The chain joins TRBV7-9 to TRBJ2-5; tentative D call: TRBD1 (6 bases). Here the sequenced sample was PBMCs, taken before treatment. The CDR3 DNA reads TGTGCCAGCAGCCGGAGGTGGGGGCCCAAAGAGACCCAGTACTTC. The encoded protein is CASSRRWGPKETQYF.